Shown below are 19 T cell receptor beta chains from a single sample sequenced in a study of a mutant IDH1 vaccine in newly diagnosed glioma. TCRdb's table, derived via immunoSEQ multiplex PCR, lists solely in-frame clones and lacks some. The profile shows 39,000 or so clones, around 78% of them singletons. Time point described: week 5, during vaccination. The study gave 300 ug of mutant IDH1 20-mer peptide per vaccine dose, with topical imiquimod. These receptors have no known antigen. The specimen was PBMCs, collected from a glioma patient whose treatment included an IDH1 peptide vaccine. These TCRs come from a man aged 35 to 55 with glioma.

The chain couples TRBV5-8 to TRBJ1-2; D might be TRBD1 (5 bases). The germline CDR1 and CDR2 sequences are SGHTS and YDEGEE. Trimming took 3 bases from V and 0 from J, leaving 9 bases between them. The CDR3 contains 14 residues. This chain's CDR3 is CASSSGGANYGYTF. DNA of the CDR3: TGTGCCAGCAGCTCTGGGGGGGCTAACTATGGCTACACCTTC. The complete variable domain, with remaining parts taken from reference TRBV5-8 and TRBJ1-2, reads EAGVTQSPTHLIKTRGQQATLRCSPISGHTSVYWYQQALGLGLQFLLWYDEGEERNRGNFPPRFSGRQFPNYSSELNVNALELEDSALYLCASSSGGANYGYTFGSGTRLTVV.

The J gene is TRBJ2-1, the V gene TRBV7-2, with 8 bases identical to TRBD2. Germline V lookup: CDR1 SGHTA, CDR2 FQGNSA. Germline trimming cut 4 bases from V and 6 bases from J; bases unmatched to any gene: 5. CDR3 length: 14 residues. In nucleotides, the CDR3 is TGTGCCAGCAGCTCAGACCGGGGGGGCAATGAGCAGTTCTTC. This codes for CASSSDRGGNEQFF. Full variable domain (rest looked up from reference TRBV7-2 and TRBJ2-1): GAGVSQSPSNKVTEKGKDVELRCDPISGHTALYWYRQSLGQGLEFLIYFQGNSAPDKSGLPSDRFSAERTGGSVSTLTIQRTQQEDSAVYLCASSSDRGGNEQFFGPGTRLTVL.

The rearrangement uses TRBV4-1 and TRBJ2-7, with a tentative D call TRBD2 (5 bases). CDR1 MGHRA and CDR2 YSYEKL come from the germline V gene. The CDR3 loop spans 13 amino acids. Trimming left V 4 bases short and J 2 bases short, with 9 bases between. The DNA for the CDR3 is TGCGCCAGCAGCCGAACGACTACCTACGAGCAGTACTTC. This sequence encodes CASSRTTTYEQYF.

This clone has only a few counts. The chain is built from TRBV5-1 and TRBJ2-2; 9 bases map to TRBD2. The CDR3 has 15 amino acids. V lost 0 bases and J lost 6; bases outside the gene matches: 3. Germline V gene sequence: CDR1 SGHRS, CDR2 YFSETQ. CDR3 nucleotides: TGCGCCAGCAGCTTGGCTAGCGGGGTGGCCGGGGAGCTGTTTTTT. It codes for CASSLASGVAGELFF.

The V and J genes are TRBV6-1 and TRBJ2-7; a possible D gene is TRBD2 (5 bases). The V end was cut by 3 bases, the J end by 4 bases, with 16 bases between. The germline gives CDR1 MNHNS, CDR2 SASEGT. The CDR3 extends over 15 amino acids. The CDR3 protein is CASSDWRVVGYEQYF. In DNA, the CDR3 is TGTGCCAGCAGTGATTGGCGGGTGGTTGGTTACGAGCAGTACTTC.

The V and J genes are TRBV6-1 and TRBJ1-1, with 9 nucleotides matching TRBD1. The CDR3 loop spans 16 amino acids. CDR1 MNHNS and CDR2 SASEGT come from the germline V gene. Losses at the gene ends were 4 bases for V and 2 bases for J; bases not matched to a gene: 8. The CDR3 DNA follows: TGTGCCAGCAGTGTAAACCCGGGACAGGGTAACACTGAAGCTTTCTTT. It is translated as CASSVNPGQGNTEAFF.

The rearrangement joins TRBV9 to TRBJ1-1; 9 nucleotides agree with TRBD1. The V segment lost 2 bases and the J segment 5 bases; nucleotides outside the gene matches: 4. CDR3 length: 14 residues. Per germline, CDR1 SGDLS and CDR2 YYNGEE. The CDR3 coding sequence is TGTGCCAGCAGCGTCACAGGGGGCCGGACTGAAGCTTTCTTT. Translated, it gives CASSVTGGRTEAFF.

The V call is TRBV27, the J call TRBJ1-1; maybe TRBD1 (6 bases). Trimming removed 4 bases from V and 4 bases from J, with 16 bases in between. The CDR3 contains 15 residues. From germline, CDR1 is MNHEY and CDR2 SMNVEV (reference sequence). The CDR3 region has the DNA TGTGCCAGCAGTTCCTTCCTAGGGGGTCCCACTGAAGCTTTCTTT. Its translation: CASSSFLGGPTEAFF.

CDR3 loop: CASSLGASGGQETQYF. Written as DNA, the CDR3 is TGTGCCAGCAGCTTAGGGGCTAGCGGGGGACAAGAGACCCAGTACTTC. V usage is TRBV7-2 and J usage is TRBJ2-5; the match to TRBD2 covers 10 bases. J was trimmed by 2 bases and V by 1 base; bases with no gene match: 4. Germline V CDR1 and CDR2: SGHTA, FQGNSA. The CDR3 has 16 amino acids.

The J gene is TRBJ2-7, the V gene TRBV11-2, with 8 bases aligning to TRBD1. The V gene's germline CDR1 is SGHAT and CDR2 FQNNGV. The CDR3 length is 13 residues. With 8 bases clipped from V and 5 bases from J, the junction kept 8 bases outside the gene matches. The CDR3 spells CASYGQGGNEQYF. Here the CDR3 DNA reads TGTGCCAGCTACGGACAGGGTGGCAACGAGCAGTACTTC.

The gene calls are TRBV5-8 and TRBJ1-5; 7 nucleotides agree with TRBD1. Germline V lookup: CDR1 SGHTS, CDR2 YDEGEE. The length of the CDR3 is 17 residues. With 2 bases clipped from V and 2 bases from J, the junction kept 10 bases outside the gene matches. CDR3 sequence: CASSLDRVIRGNQPQHF. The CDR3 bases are TGTGCCAGCAGCTTAGACAGGGTCATAAGGGGCAATCAGCCCCAGCATTTT.

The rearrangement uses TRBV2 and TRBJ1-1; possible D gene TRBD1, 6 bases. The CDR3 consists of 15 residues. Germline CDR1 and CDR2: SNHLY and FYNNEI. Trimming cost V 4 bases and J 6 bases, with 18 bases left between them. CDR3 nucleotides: TGTGCCAGCAGTGCACTCGGGGGCTTGATTGCTGAAGCTTTCTTT. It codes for CASSALGGLIAEAFF.

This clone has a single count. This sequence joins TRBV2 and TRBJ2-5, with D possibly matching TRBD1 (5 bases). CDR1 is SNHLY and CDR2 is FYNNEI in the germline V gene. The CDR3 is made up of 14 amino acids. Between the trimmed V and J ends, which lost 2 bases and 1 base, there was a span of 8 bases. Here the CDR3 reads CASSERGLQETQYF. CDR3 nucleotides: TGTGCCAGCAGTGAAAGGGGCCTCCAAGAGACCCAGTACTTC.

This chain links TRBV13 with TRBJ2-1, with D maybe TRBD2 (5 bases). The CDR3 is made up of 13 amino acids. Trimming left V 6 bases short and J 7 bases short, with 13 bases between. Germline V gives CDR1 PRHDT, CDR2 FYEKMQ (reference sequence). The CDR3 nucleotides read TGTGCCAGCAGAGAGGGCGGGTTAAATGAGCAGTTCTTC. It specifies CASREGGLNEQFF.

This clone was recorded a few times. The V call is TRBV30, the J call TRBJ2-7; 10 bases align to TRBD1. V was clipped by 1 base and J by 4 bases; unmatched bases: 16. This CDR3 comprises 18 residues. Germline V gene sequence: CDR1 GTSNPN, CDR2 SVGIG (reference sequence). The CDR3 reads CAWSDDRGHSRWNYEQYF. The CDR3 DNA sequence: TGTGCCTGGAGTGATGACAGGGGGCACTCGAGGTGGAATTACGAGCAGTACTTC.

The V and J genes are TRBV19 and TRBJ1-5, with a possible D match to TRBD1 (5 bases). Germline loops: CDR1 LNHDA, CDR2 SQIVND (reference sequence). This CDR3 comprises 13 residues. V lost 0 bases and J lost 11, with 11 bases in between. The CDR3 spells CASSIDPDSSQHF. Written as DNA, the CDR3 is TGTGCCAGTAGTATAGATCCCGACAGTTCCCAGCATTTT.

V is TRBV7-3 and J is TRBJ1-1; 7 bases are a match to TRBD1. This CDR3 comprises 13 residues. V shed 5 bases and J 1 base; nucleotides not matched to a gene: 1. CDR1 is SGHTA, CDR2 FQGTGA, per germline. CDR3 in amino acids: CASSRQGNTEAFF. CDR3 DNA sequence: TGTGCCAGCAGCCGACAGGGGAACACTGAAGCTTTCTTT.

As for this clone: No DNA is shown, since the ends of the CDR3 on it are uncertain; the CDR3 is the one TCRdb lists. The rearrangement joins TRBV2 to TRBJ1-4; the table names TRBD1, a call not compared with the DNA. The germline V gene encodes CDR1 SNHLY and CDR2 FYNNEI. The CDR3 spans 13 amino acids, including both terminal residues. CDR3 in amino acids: CASILDRGEKLFF.

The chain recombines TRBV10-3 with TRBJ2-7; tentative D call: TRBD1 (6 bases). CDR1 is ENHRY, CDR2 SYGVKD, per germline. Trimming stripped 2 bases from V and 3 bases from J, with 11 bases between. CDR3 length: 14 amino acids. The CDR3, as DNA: TGTGCCATCAGTGAGACAGGGCTAAACTACGAGCAGTACTTC. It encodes CAISETGLNYEQYF.